Shown below are 17 T cell receptor beta chains from a single sample sequenced in a study of identical twins. TCRdb re-analysed the 5' RACE reads in MiXCR, keeping a single row per CDR3 protein. The sample consists of approximately 700,000 distinct CDR3 sequences, 18% of them appearing once. This sample was also put to use in a study of T cells expressing NK-cell markers.

The sample was PBMCs. The receptors shown here come from a woman younger than 30 in good health.

J is TRBJ2-7 and V is TRBV20-1; possible D gene TRBD2, 6 bases. This CDR3 region has 15 residues. V was pared by 0 bases and J by 6 bases, with 18 bases between. CDR1 is DFQATT, CDR2 SNEGSKA, per germline (reference sequence). The CDR3 DNA is TGCAGTGCTAGAGATCCTAGCGTCCTGAGGGGCGAGCAGTACTTC. Translation gives CSARDPSVLRGEQYF.

The V call is TRBV29-1, the J call TRBJ1-2, with D unresolved. The germline V and J ends were trimmed by 5 bases and 3 bases, with 16 bases remaining between them. The CDR3 has 14 residues. Germline V gene lookup returns CDR1 SQVTM and CDR2 ANQGSEA. For the CDR3, the DNA is TGCAGCGTTCCTAAGGGCGCGTTGGACTATGGCTACACCTTC. This sequence encodes CSVPKGALDYGYTF.

This clonotype appeared a few times. V and J are TRBV12-3 or TRBV12-4 and TRBJ1-4; D might be TRBD1 (5 bases). This CDR3 has 13 residues. V lost 6 bases and J lost 7, with 12 bases in between. CDR3 nucleotide sequence: TGTGCCAGCAGAGTACGGACAACTGAAAAACTGTTTTTT. Amino acid sequence: CASRVRTTEKLFF.

This chain links TRBV20-1 with TRBJ2-6; 9 nucleotides line up with TRBD1. The CDR3 has 15 residues. The germline gives CDR1 DFQATT, CDR2 SNEGSKA (reference sequence). The V segment lost 6 bases and the J segment 0 bases; nucleotides outside the gene matches: 3. CDR3 DNA: TGCAGTGCAGAGGGACAGGGCTCTGGGGCCAACGTCCTGACTTTC. Amino acid sequence: CSAEGQGSGANVLTF.

CDR3 nucleotide sequence: TGCAGTGCTAGAGGCGTAGGGGCCCAGTTCTTC. Translation: CSARGVGAQFF. The V call is TRBV20-1, the J call TRBJ2-1; D might be TRBD1 (5 bases). V lost 1 base to trimming and J lost 13 bases, with 11 bases between them. The CDR3 consists of 11 residues. The V gene's germline CDR1 is DFQATT and CDR2 SNEGSKA (reference sequence).

There are a few counts of this clonotype. The chain is built from TRBV5-5 and TRBJ2-7; 12 bases are a match to TRBD2. From germline, CDR1 is SGHKS and CDR2 YYEKEE (reference sequence). The V segment lost 3 bases and the J segment 4 bases; nucleotides outside the gene matches: 8. This CDR3 has 16 amino acids. CDR3 sequence (DNA): TGTGCCAGCAGCTCCTACTTACTAGCGGGAGGATACGAGCAGTACTTC. Amino acid sequence: CASSSYLLAGGYEQYF.

This clonotype has only a few counts. The V and J genes are TRBV6-5 and TRBJ2-5; the D call may be TRBD1 or TRBD2 (5 bases each). Trimming took 0 bases from V and 9 from J, leaving 17 bases between them. Germline V gene lookup returns CDR1 MNHEY and CDR2 SVGAGI. CDR3 size: 15 residues. The CDR3 spells CASSYSGSRQGAQYF. CDR3 nucleotide sequence: TGTGCCAGCAGTTACTCCGGGTCCCGGCAGGGAGCCCAGTACTTC.

This rearrangement joins TRBV20-1 to TRBJ2-1; 7 positions agree with TRBD2. The CDR3 sequence is 12 residues long. In germline, CDR1 is DFQATT, CDR2 SNEGSKA (reference sequence). The trim removed 4 bases at V and 6 bases at J, leaving 3 bases unmatched. CDR3: CSAKRTSNEQFF. For the CDR3, the DNA is TGCAGTGCTAAACGGACTAGCAATGAGCAGTTCTTC.

The CDR3 sequence: CATSSRLASYEQYF. For the CDR3, the DNA is TGTGCCACCAGCTCTAGACTGGCTTCCTACGAGCAGTACTTC. The V call is TRBV15, the J call TRBJ2-7, with unresolved D. CDR3 length: 14 residues. The germline V gene has CDR1 LNHNV and CDR2 YYDKDF (reference sequence). With 5 bases removed from V and 1 base from J, the gap between germline ends came to 12 bases.

The chain employs TRBV20-1 and TRBJ2-5; 14 nucleotides line up with TRBD2. The CDR3 length is 14 residues. J was trimmed by 7 bases and V by 0 bases; bases with no gene match: 1. Germline V lookup: CDR1 DFQATT, CDR2 SNEGSKA (reference sequence). CDR3 sequence (DNA): TGCAGTGCTAGAGACGGACTAGCGGGAGGGACCCAGTACTTC. Amino acids: CSARDGLAGGTQYF.

This chain connects TRBV9 to TRBJ1-4; 9 bases line up with TRBD1. This CDR3 spans 16 amino acids. V trimming: 0 bases; J trimming: 8 bases; junction bases outside the gene matches: 8. Germline V lookup: CDR1 SGDLS, CDR2 YYNGEE. Here the CDR3 reads CASSVGPLTGGEKLFF. CDR3 DNA sequence: TGTGCCAGCAGCGTAGGCCCCTTGACAGGGGGAGAAAAACTGTTTTTT.

This chain joins TRBV7-9 and TRBJ2-5; D is uncertain. The length of the CDR3 is 13 residues. V lost 1 base and J lost 7, with 10 bases in between. Germline assignment: CDR1 SEHNR and CDR2 FQNEAQ (reference sequence). This CDR3 reads CASSLGGSPTQYF. The CDR3 DNA reads TGTGCCAGCAGCTTAGGGGGATCGCCGACCCAGTACTTC.

This clonotype has just a few counts. The genes are TRBV6-2 or TRBV6-3 and TRBJ2-7, with D perhaps assigned TRBD1 or TRBD2 (5 bases each). CDR3 length: 15 residues. V gave up 4 bases and J gave up 0 bases, with 13 bases separating them. Germline V gives CDR1 MNHEY, CDR2 SVGEGT. Here the CDR3 reads CASSWVPGSSYEQYF. As DNA, the CDR3 is TGTGCCAGCAGTTGGGTCCCAGGGAGCTCCTACGAGCAGTACTTC.

In this sample, this clonotype turned up a few times. The chain links TRBV24-1 to TRBJ2-3; D is tentatively TRBD1 or TRBD2 (5 bases each). CDR3 size: 16 residues. Germline V gives CDR1 KGHDR, CDR2 SFDVKD. Between the trimmed V and J ends, which lost 5 bases and 2 bases, there was a span of 16 bases. The DNA for the CDR3 is TGTGCCACCAGTGCCGGACCGGGACCGCTCACAGATACGCAGTATTTT. Its protein is CATSAGPGPLTDTQYF.

A few counts support this clonotype. V usage is TRBV6-2 or TRBV6-3 and J usage is TRBJ2-1, with D possibly being TRBD1 (7 bases). This CDR3 has 14 residues. Trimming stripped 5 bases from V and 6 bases from J, with 14 bases between. Germline V gives CDR1 MNHEY, CDR2 SVGEGT. The CDR3 loop is CASSAGGGGNEQFF. CDR3 nucleotides: TGTGCCAGCAGTGCAGGGGGAGGAGGCAATGAGCAGTTCTTC.

This clonotype has just a few counts. This sequence joins TRBV6-1 and TRBJ1-1, with a possible D match to TRBD1 (5 bases). The CDR3 runs to 16 residues. The germline gives CDR1 MNHNS, CDR2 SASEGT. With 6 bases removed from V and 4 bases from J, the gap between germline ends came to 21 bases. The CDR3 loop is CASRRGLGGGSTEAFF. The CDR3 DNA reads as TGTGCCAGCAGGCGCGGCCTCGGGGGGGGGAGCACTGAAGCTTTCTTT.

The chain is built from TRBV5-1 and TRBJ2-1; 8 bases align to TRBD2. CDR3 size: 13 residues. After removal of 4 bases from V and 8 bases from J, the junction contained 5 bases not matched to a gene. Germline CDR1 is SGHRS and CDR2 is YFSETQ. CDR3 residues: CASSPIAGYEQFF. CDR3 nucleotides: TGCGCCAGCAGCCCTATAGCGGGGTATGAGCAGTTCTTC.